A selection of T cell receptor beta chains follows, all from one sample in a study of neurological immune-mediated disorders. TCRdb reprocessed the 5' RACE reads with MiXCR, giving one entry per CDR3 protein. The table records 84,000 or so distinct CDR3 sequences, around 4.7% of them present only once. Material: PBMCs. Receptors were obtained from an older woman with multiple sclerosis. Both conserved end residues are part of each CDR3. The D gene is left open where the match is weak. The size of a clone is reported for some rows only, either as once, few or many, or as a class for expanded clones.

D	V	J	size	DNA	CDR3
NA	TRBV9	TRBJ1-6	many	TGTGCCAGCAGCGTAGGCAGATCATCTAATTCACCCCTCCACTTT	CASSVGRSSNSPLHF
NA	TRBV5-1	TRBJ2-7	many	TGCGCCAGCAGCTCGGACCGACGCTGGGAGCAGTACTTC	CASSSDRRWEQYF
TRBD2	TRBV4-2	TRBJ2-2	many	TGTGCCAGCAGCGCCCACTGGCGGGGGGCAAACACCGGGGAGCTGTTTTTT	CASSAHWRGANTGELFF
TRBD1	TRBV20-1	TRBJ1-5	many	TGCAGTGCTAAACCGGGACAGGGCGGGCAGCCCCAGCATTTT	CSAKPGQGGQPQHF
NA	TRBV11-2	TRBJ2-5	many	TGTGCCAGCAGCTTAGGGCGGGAAGAGACCCAGTACTTC	CASSLGREETQYF
TRBD2	TRBV20-1	TRBJ2-1	many	TGCAGTGAAAGCGGGGGCCCCTACAATGAGCAGTTCTTC	CSESGGPYNEQFF
NA	TRBV6-5	TRBJ2-5	many	TGTGCCAGCAGTTACTCTTCATACCAAGAGACCCAGTACTTC	CASSYSSYQETQYF
TRBD1	TRBV5-1	TRBJ2-1	many	TGCGCCAGCAGCACCCGGGACAGGTCGGTTGGGCAGTTCTTC	CASSTRDRSVGQFF
NA	TRBV6-4	TRBJ2-2	many	TGTGCCAGCAGTGGGACAGCAGACACCGGGGAGCTGTTTTTT	CASSGTADTGELFF
NA	TRBV5-4	TRBJ1-1	many	TGTGCCAGCAGCTCGCTAACACTGAACACTGAAGCTTTCTTT	CASSSLTLNTEAFF
TRBD2	TRBV7-8	TRBJ2-7	many	TGTGCCAGCAGCTGGGGACTAGCCTACGAGCAGTACTTC	CASSWGLAYEQYF
NA	TRBV5-1	TRBJ2-1	many	TGCGCCAGCAGCTTGGGGCTCGACAGGGACTTAAATGAGCAGTTCTTC	CASSLGLDRDLNEQFF
NA	TRBV15	TRBJ2-7	many	TGTGCCACCAGCCCGATACAGAGGGCCGAGCAGTACTTC	CATSPIQRAEQYF
TRBD1	TRBV6-1	TRBJ1-5	many	TGTGCCAGCAGGGATGGACAGGGATGGCGCAATCAGCCCCAGCATTTT	CASRDGQGWRNQPQHF
NA	TRBV24-1	TRBJ1-2	many	TGTGCCACCAGTGATTTGAAGGGCCCCTTAGGGCATGGCTACACCTTC	CATSDLKGPLGHGYTF
TRBD1	TRBV10-1	TRBJ1-4	few	TGCGCCAGCAGTGGGGGACAGGGGGCAACTAATGAAAAACTGTTTTTT	CASSGGQGATNEKLFF
TRBD1	TRBV2	TRBJ2-2	many	TGTGCCAGCAGTAAGCAGGGACAGGCGGGCACCGGGGAGCTGTTTTTT	CASSKQGQAGTGELFF
NA	TRBV6-2/TRBV6-3	TRBJ2-7	many	TGTGCCAGCAGTACGGCCCCTACCTCCTACGAGCAGTACTTC	CASSTAPTSYEQYF
TRBD2	TRBV12-3/TRBV12-4	TRBJ2-2	many	TGTGCCAGCAGTCGACTAGCGGGGGGGCCGGTCACCGGGGAGCTGTTTTTT	CASSRLAGGPVTGELFF
TRBD1	TRBV7-8	TRBJ1-2	many	TGTGCCAGCGGACAGGGGGCTCTCTATGGCTACACCTTC	CASGQGALYGYTF
NA	TRBV7-9	TRBJ2-1	many	TGTGCCAGCAGCCCTACCGGGACTGACAATGAGCAGTTCTTC	CASSPTGTDNEQFF
TRBD2	TRBV5-1	TRBJ2-2	many	TGCGCCAGCAGCTTGACTAGCGGGGACACCGGGGAGCTGTTTTTT	CASSLTSGDTGELFF
TRBD2	TRBV3-1	TRBJ2-3	many	TGTGCCAGCAGCCTCACGCCTGTAGCGGGGGGAAGCACAGATACGCAGTATTTT	CASSLTPVAGGSTDTQYF
NA	TRBV12-3/TRBV12-4	TRBJ1-2	many	TGTGCCAGCAGTTTAGCGGCCTATGGCTACACCTTC	CASSLAAYGYTF
NA	TRBV11-3	TRBJ1-5	many	TGTGCCAGCAGCTTAGATCTACAGGTACCTAATCAGCCCCAGCATTTT	CASSLDLQVPNQPQHF
NA	TRBV5-1	TRBJ1-1	many	TGCGCCACAACCGGGACCGGCACTGAAGCTTTCTTT	CATTGTGTEAFF
TRBD1	TRBV12-3/TRBV12-4	TRBJ2-7	many	TGTGCCAGCAGTTTTGTCGCCGGGACAGGGTCCCACGAGCAGTACTTC	CASSFVAGTGSHEQYF
NA	TRBV3-1	TRBJ2-3	many	TGTGCCAGCAGCCATCCCGCATTGCGGGATACGCAGTATTTT	CASSHPALRDTQYF
NA	TRBV28	TRBJ1-1	NA	TGTGCCAGCAGTTTCAGGGCCGTCGGCACTGAAGCTTTCTTT	CASSFRAVGTEAFF
NA	TRBV20-1	TRBJ2-1	many	TGCAGTGCAACCTCCCCAGGAGACCTTAATGAGCAGTTCTTC	CSATSPGDLNEQFF
NA	TRBV15	TRBJ2-3	many	TGTGCCACCAGCAGAGAAAGGACGGGTCCAAGCACAGATACGCAGTATTTT	CATSRERTGPSTDTQYF
TRBD1	TRBV10-3	TRBJ2-3	NA	TGTGCCATCAGTGGGACAGGGGGTCACCAGTATTTT	CAISGTGGHQYF
TRBD2	TRBV20-1	TRBJ2-3	many	TGCAGTGCTAGAGAGCCGGGACTAGCGGGGCCGAGGGGTACGCAGTATTTT	CSAREPGLAGPRGTQYF
TRBD2	TRBV27	TRBJ2-1	many	TGTGCCAGCAGTTTTGTCACGGGGGGCTACAATGAGCAGTTCTTC	CASSFVTGGYNEQFF
NA	TRBV20-1	TRBJ1-5	many	TGCAGTGCTAGTGGCCGGGATCGCAGGGTTCAGCCCCAGCATTTT	CSASGRDRRVQPQHF
NA	TRBV7-9	TRBJ2-5	many	TGTGCCAGCAGCTCTACTGTCCCGGAGACCCAGTACTTC	CASSSTVPETQYF
TRBD1	TRBV12-3/TRBV12-4	TRBJ2-7	many	TGTGCCAGCAGAAGGGGACAGCAGACCTACGAGCAGTACTTC	CASRRGQQTYEQYF
NA	TRBV11-2	TRBJ2-5	many	TGTGCCAGCAGCTTTGGCATGACTAGGTGGAAGGCGACCCAGTACTTC	CASSFGMTRWKATQYF
NA	TRBV6-6	TRBJ2-7	many	TGTGCCAGCAGTTACACCGGGTCTCCCACAATCTCCTACGAGCAGTACTTC	CASSYTGSPTISYEQYF
TRBD2	TRBV9	TRBJ2-3	many	TGTGCCAGCAGCGTCACTAGCGGGGGGGTAGATACGCAGTATTTT	CASSVTSGGVDTQYF
NA	TRBV7-8	TRBJ1-1	many	TGTGCCAGCAGCTTAGCTACAGGGCTAGGAACTGAAGCTTTCTTT	CASSLATGLGTEAFF
NA	TRBV2	TRBJ2-5	many	TGTGCCAGCAGTGAAGGCGGGCTCCTCGGTGAGACCCAGTACTTC	CASSEGGLLGETQYF
NA	TRBV12-3/TRBV12-4	TRBJ1-5	many	TGTGCCAGCAGGGACATTTATAGCAATCAGCCCCAGCATTTT	CASRDIYSNQPQHF
NA	TRBV7-9	TRBJ2-2	many	TGTGCCAGCAGCATTCCGGTCCTGAACACCGGGGAGCTGTTTTTT	CASSIPVLNTGELFF
NA	TRBV3-1	TRBJ2-3	many	TGTGCCAGCAGCCAAGGGGGGGGGCCCCGCACAGATACGCAGTATTTT	CASSQGGGPRTDTQYF
NA	TRBV5-1	TRBJ1-1	many	TGCGCCAGCAGCTCTAGAGGTGGGATTAACACTGAAGCTTTCTTT	CASSSRGGINTEAFF
TRBD1	TRBV15	TRBJ1-2	many	TGTGCCACCAGCGGGGATACCGGGACAGATGAGAACTATGGCTACACCTTC	CATSGDTGTDENYGYTF
NA	TRBV5-1	TRBJ2-1	many	TGCGCCAGCAGCTTATCGGGCAGGGCAAATGAGCAGTTCTTC	CASSLSGRANEQFF
NA	TRBV7-2	TRBJ2-6	many	TGTGCCAGCAGCTTGGTGGGTAGGGCCAACGTCCTGACTTTC	CASSLVGRANVLTF
NA	TRBV28	TRBJ1-3	many	TGTGCCAGCAGGGACAGCAACCTCTCTGGAAACACCATATATTTT	CASRDSNLSGNTIYF
NA	TRBV5-1	TRBJ1-5	many	TGCGCCAGCAGCTTGGCCGAGGGGGAGGCCCAGCATTTT	CASSLAEGEAQHF
NA	TRBV29-1	TRBJ2-2	NA	TGCAGCGTTGCTGGGCTCGGGACTCTGAACACCGGGGAGCTGTTTTTT	CSVAGLGTLNTGELFF
NA	TRBV5-8	TRBJ1-3	many	TGTGCCAGCAGTTCTCATGGACGGCGTCGAAACACCATATATTTT	CASSSHGRRRNTIYF